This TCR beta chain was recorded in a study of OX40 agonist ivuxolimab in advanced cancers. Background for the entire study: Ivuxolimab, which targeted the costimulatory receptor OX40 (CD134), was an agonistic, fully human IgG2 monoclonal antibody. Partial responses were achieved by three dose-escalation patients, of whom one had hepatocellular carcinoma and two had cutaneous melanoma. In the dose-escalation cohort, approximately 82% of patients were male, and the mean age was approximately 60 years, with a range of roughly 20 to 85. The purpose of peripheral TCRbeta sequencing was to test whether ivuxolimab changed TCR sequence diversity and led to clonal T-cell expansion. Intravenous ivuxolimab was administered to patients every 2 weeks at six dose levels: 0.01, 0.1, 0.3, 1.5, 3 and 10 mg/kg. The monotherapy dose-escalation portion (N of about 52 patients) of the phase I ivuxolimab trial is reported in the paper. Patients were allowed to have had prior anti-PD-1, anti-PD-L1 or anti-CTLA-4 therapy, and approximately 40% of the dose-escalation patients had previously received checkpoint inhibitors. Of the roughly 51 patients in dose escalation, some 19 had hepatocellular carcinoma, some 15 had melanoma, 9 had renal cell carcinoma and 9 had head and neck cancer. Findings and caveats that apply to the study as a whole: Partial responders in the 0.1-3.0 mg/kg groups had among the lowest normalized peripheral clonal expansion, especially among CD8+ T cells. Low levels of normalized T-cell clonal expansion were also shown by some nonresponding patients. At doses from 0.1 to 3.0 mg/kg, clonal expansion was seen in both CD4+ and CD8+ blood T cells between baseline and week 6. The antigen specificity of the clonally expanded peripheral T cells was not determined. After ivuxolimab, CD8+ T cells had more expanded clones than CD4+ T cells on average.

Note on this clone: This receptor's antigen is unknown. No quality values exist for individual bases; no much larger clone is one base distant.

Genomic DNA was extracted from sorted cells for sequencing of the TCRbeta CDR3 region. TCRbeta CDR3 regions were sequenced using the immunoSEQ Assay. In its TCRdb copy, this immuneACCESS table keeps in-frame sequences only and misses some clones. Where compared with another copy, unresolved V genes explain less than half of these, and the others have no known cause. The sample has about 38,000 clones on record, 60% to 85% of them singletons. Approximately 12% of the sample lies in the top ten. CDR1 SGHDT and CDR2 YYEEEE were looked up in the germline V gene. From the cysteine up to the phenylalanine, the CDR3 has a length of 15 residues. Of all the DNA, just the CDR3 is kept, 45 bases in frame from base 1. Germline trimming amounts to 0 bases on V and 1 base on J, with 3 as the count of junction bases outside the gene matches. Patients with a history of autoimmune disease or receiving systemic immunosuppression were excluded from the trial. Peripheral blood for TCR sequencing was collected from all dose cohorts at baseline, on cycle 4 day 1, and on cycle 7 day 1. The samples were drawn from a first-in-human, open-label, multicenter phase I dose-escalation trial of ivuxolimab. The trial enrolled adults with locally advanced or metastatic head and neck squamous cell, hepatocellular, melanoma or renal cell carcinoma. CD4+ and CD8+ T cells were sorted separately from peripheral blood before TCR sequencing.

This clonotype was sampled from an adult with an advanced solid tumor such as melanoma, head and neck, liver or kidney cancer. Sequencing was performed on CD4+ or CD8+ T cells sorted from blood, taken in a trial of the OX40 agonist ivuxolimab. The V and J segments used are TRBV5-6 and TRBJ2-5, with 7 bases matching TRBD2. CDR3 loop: CASSLGWGGQETQYF. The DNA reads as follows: TGTGCCAGCAGCTTGGGGTGGGGGGGCCAAGAGACCCAGTACTTC.